The 13 T cell receptor beta chains reported below all come from one sample, sequenced in a study of T cell responses to AZD1222 COVID-19 vaccine. Clones were sequenced by immunoSEQ multiplex PCR, and TCRdb holds only the in-frame ones, with some missing. The sample lists 95,000 to 150,000 clones; around 87% were seen once. The source material was peripheral blood, sampled on day 0 of AZD1222 vaccination. Receptor source: an adult in good health.

V usage is TRBV5-5 and J usage is TRBJ2-5; 9 bases are shared with TRBD2. The CDR3 loop spans 14 amino acids. Germline loops: CDR1 SGHKS, CDR2 YYEKEE (reference sequence). The junction had 2 bases not matched to a gene; V was cut back by 0 bases and J by 5 bases. The CDR3 sequence: CASSLGGGAETQYF. DNA for the CDR3: TGTGCCAGCAGCTTGGGCGGGGGGGCTGAGACCCAGTACTTC.

This chain's CDR3 is CASSTRQGTNYGYTF. CDR3 nucleotides: TGTGCCAGCAGCACCCGACAGGGCACTAACTATGGCTACACCTTC. The J gene is TRBJ1-2, the V gene TRBV11-2, with 7 bases that match TRBD1. Germline values: CDR1 SGHAT, CDR2 FQNNGV. V shed 5 bases and J 0 bases; nucleotides not matched to a gene: 6. The CDR3 totals 15 residues.

This chain joins TRBV12-3 or TRBV12-4 and TRBJ1-1; D is unresolved. V lost 6 bases, J lost 2 bases, and 7 bases lay in between. The CDR3 has 12 residues. The CDR3 region has the DNA TGTGCCAGCAGACTAATTAACACTGAAGCTTTCTTT. It translates to CASRLINTEAFF.

This rearrangement joins TRBV2 to TRBJ1-5; no clear D gene. CDR3 length: 16 residues. V was clipped by 4 bases and J by 1 base, with 14 bases between them. Germline lookup yields CDR1 SNHLY and CDR2 FYNNEI. Here the CDR3 DNA reads TGTGCCAGCAGTGGGGCCCCGCCAGCCAGCAATCAGCCCCAGCATTTT. Encoded protein: CASSGAPPASNQPQHF.

This chain links TRBV9 with TRBJ2-1; D is undetermined. The germline V gene encodes CDR1 SGDLS and CDR2 YYNGEE. The CDR3 consists of 15 residues. Between the trimmed V and J ends, which lost 3 bases and 0 bases, there was a span of 10 bases. CDR3 bases: TGTGCCAGCAGCGCATTAGGGAACTCCTACAATGAGCAGTTCTTC. It specifies CASSALGNSYNEQFF.

V and J are TRBV5-1 and TRBJ1-4; D not certain. Germline assignment: CDR1 SGHRS and CDR2 YFSETQ. This CDR3 contains 14 residues. Trimming shortened V by 0 bases and J by 4 bases, and 7 bases separated the two germline ends. CDR3 residues: CASSLGTSNEKLFF. DNA of the CDR3: TGCGCCAGCAGCTTGGGCACTAGTAATGAAAAACTGTTTTTT.

V is TRBV19 and J is TRBJ2-1; D might be TRBD1 or TRBD2, each matching 5 bases. Germline-derived CDR1 and CDR2 are LNHDA and SQIVND (reference sequence). This CDR3 spans 13 amino acids. V was shortened by 3 bases and J by 8 bases, with 11 bases between the two germline ends. In DNA, the CDR3 is TGTGCCAGTAGTATCTCGTGGGGGTATGAGCAGTTCTTC. Translated, it gives CASSISWGYEQFF.

This chain connects TRBV5-4 to TRBJ2-7, with TRBD2 matching over 12 bases. Germline CDR1 is SGHNT and CDR2 is YYREEE (reference sequence). The CDR3 has 15 amino acids. CDR3 bases: TGTCGTTATTCCGGGACTAGCGGGCTGCGGGGCGAGCAGTACTTC. Translated, it gives CRYSGTSGLRGEQYF.

The V and J genes are TRBV6-2 or TRBV6-3 and TRBJ2-4, with D unresolved. Per germline, CDR1 MNHEY and CDR2 SVGEGT. CDR3 length equals 12 residues. V shed 2 bases and J shed 5 bases, with 4 bases lying between them. The CDR3 loop is CASSYRENIQYF. The CDR3 nucleotides read TGTGCCAGCAGTTACCGGGAAAACATTCAGTACTTC.

The chain links TRBV4-3 to TRBJ1-1, with D perhaps TRBD1 (5 bases). V lost 7 bases, J lost 3 bases, and 18 bases lay in between. This CDR3 is built from 15 residues. Germline CDR1 and CDR2: LGHNA and YSLEER. In DNA form, the CDR3 reads TGCGCCAGCACTCGAGGGCACATAGGGGACACTGAAGCTTTCTTT. Its protein product is CASTRGHIGDTEAFF.

This clone was observed a few times. The chain recombines TRBV4-2 with TRBJ1-2; D is undetermined. Trimming cost V 4 bases and J 8 bases, with 11 bases left between them. The CDR3 is 12 residues long. Germline loops: CDR1 LGHNA, CDR2 YNFKEQ. As DNA, the CDR3 is TGTGCCAGCAGCCCGCCCCCCGGGGGCTACACCTTC. This gives the protein CASSPPPGGYTF.

The gene calls are TRBV29-1 and TRBJ2-2; 12 bases match TRBD2. The germline V gene encodes CDR1 SQVTM and CDR2 ANQGSEA. The length of the CDR3 is 13 residues. With 6 bases clipped from V and 8 bases from J, the junction kept 4 bases outside the gene matches. The CDR3 loop reads CSVLAGGLGELFF. The DNA of the CDR3 is TGCAGCGTCCTAGCGGGGGGGCTTGGGGAGCTGTTTTTT.

The genes are TRBV4-2 and TRBJ2-2, with D perhaps matching TRBD1 or TRBD2 (6 bases each). Germline V gives CDR1 LGHNA, CDR2 YNFKEQ. V was trimmed by 4 bases and J by 0 bases, leaving 12 bases between them. The CDR3 sequence is 16 residues long. In DNA form, the CDR3 reads TGTGCCAGCAGCCCGTTGGGGGGCTCGAACACCGGGGAGCTGTTTTTT. Amino acids: CASSPLGGSNTGELFF.